The 19 T cell receptor beta chains below were found in one sample sequenced in a study of beta chain features in type 1 diabetes. Study observations and caveats: Type 1 diabetes patients showed a moderate but significant shortening of TCRB CDR3s in all four CD4+ subsets.

cDNA synthesis used the whole RNA isolate, giving expressed TCRB sequences. The protocol was immunoSEQ multiplex PCR, while the TCRdb copy is restricted to in-frame clones and leaves out a portion. The repertoire holds some 350,000 clones, with roughly 14% as singletons. Antigen specificity for these receptors is unknown. The sequenced sample was naive CD4+ T cells from blood. Source of these receptors: a woman between 18 and 29 years old with type 1 diabetes.

This clone was observed a few times. The V and J genes are TRBV7-2 and TRBJ2-7, with TRBD2 matching over 10 bases. J gave up 4 bases and V 2 bases, and 5 bases lay outside the gene matches. The CDR3 consists of 15 residues. Germline V gives CDR1 SGHTA, CDR2 FQGNSA. The CDR3 nucleotides read TGTGCCAGCAGCTTATTGGCTAGCGGGAGATACGAGCAGTACTTC. Residues: CASSLLASGRYEQYF.

A few counts support this clone. The genes are TRBV7-3 and TRBJ2-3; D is possibly TRBD1 (6 bases). Germline V lookup: CDR1 SGHTA, CDR2 FQGTGA. V lost 4 bases and J 6 bases, leaving 14 bases between the germline ends. This CDR3 region has 14 residues. DNA for the CDR3: TGTGCCAGCAGCTCACAGGGCCCGGGGGATACGCAGTATTTT. This translates into CASSSQGPGDTQYF.

The rearrangement uses TRBV27 and TRBJ2-2; 7 bases match TRBD2. Germline trimming cut 0 bases from V and 8 bases from J; bases unmatched to any gene: 6. CDR1 is MNHEY, CDR2 SMNVEV, per germline (reference sequence). This CDR3 region has 15 residues. The CDR3 DNA is TGTGCCAGCAGTTTATCTAGCGGGCCCTTGGGGGAGCTGTTTTTT. Translating gives CASSLSSGPLGELFF.

The V and J genes are TRBV4-1 and TRBJ2-2, with 7 bases fitting TRBD2. V was pared by 0 bases and J by 2 bases, with 3 bases of the junction left unmatched. Germline V gene lookup returns CDR1 MGHRA and CDR2 YSYEKL. The CDR3 runs to 16 residues. CDR3 loop: CASSQEGLPNTGELFF. CDR3 DNA: TGCGCCAGCAGCCAAGAGGGACTACCCAACACCGGGGAGCTGTTTTTT.

This clone was seen only a few times. This chain connects TRBV7-2 to TRBJ2-7; 10 bases align to TRBD1. The CDR3 consists of 14 residues. Germline CDR1 and CDR2: SGHTA and FQGNSA. With 4 bases clipped from V and 2 bases from J, the junction kept 2 bases outside the gene matches. CDR3 region: CASSSGTGAYEQYF. In nucleotides, the CDR3 is TGTGCCAGCAGCTCAGGGACAGGGGCCTACGAGCAGTACTTC.

This chain uses TRBV30 with TRBJ2-1; 7 bases align to TRBD2. The germline CDR1 and CDR2 sequences are GTSNPN and SVGIG (reference sequence). The CDR3 totals 15 residues. V lost 2 bases to trimming and J lost 2 bases; unmatched junction nucleotides: 6. The CDR3 sequence is CAWSFPGRPYNEQFF. The CDR3 DNA sequence: TGTGCCTGGAGTTTTCCCGGGAGGCCCTACAATGAGCAGTTCTTC.

About this clone: The sample holds other DNA sequences that translate to the same CDR3. V is TRBV7-3 and J is TRBJ2-1; TRBD2 agrees at 8 bases. Germline CDR1 and CDR2: SGHTA and FQGTGA. V was pared by 5 bases and J by 0 bases, with 3 bases of the junction left unmatched. The CDR3 consists of 15 residues. The CDR3 is CASSPSGSSYNEQFF. The DNA of the CDR3 is TGTGCCAGCAGCCCCAGCGGGAGCTCCTACAATGAGCAGTTCTTC.

The chain couples TRBV5-4 to TRBJ2-3; 7 bases are a match to TRBD1. The ends lost 4 bases at V and 1 base at J; junction bases unmatched: 21. Germline V lookup: CDR1 SGHNT, CDR2 YYREEE (reference sequence). The CDR3 runs 20 residues. The DNA for the CDR3 is TGTGCCAGCAGCCCCGGGACAGACAAAAGTCACTTCACCCGCACAGATACGCAGTATTTT. This codes for CASSPGTDKSHFTRTDTQYF.

To note about this clone: Other nucleotide sequences in the sample specify the same CDR3. This rearrangement joins TRBV5-1 to TRBJ2-2; D not certain. From germline, CDR1 is SGHRS and CDR2 YFSETQ. Trimming took off 0 bases at V and 4 bases at J, with 7 bases between the two ends. This CDR3 has 14 amino acids. The CDR3 loop reads CASSLDSGTGELFF. In nucleotides, the CDR3 is TGCGCCAGCAGCTTGGATAGTGGCACCGGGGAGCTGTTTTTT.

This clone was observed a handful of times. The germline gene is not matched at one end of the junction; a read error may be the cause. V gene TRBV25-1 combines with J gene TRBJ2-1; 9 nucleotides line up with TRBD1. The CDR3 sequence is 16 residues long. Germline values: CDR1 MGHDK, CDR2 SYGVNS. In DNA, the CDR3 is TGTGCCAGCAGCGAATTAGGAACAGGGGGCGTCAATGAGCAGTTCTTC. Encoded protein: CASSELGTGGVNEQFF.

This clone was counted a few times. V is TRBV5-4 and J is TRBJ1-2; D is unresolved. V gave up 5 bases and J gave up 2 bases, with 7 bases separating them. The V gene's germline CDR1 is SGHNT and CDR2 YYREEE (reference sequence). This CDR3 region has 12 residues. In nucleotides, the CDR3 is TGTGCCAGCAGGCCGGAGAACTATGGCTACACCTTC. Residues: CASRPENYGYTF.

There are a few counts of this clone. This chain connects TRBV7-3 to TRBJ1-1; 8 bases match TRBD1. V gave up 2 bases and J gave up 1 base; unmatched junction bases: 3. The CDR3 loop spans 15 amino acids. Germline V gives CDR1 SGHTA, CDR2 FQGTGA. CDR3 region: CASSLGGTGNTEAFF. The CDR3 DNA reads TGTGCCAGCAGCTTAGGGGGGACAGGGAACACTGAAGCTTTCTTT.

This clone was seen only a few times. This sequence joins TRBV27 and TRBJ2-3; TRBD1 matches at 7 bases. Unmatched junction bases numbered 12, after V lost 1 base and J lost 8 bases. Germline V CDR1 and CDR2: MNHEY, SMNVEV (reference sequence). The CDR3 has 16 amino acids. The CDR3, as DNA: TGTGCCAGCAGTTTATTGTGGACAGGAGAAAGGGGTACGCAGTATTTT. It is translated as CASSLLWTGERGTQYF.

This clone appeared a few times. The chain links TRBV7-2 to TRBJ2-1; no firm D call. CDR3 length: 13 residues. Per germline, CDR1 SGHTA and CDR2 FQGNSA. The V end was cut by 1 base, the J end by 5 bases, with 6 bases between. CDR3 DNA sequence: TGTGCCAGCAGCTTAGGCAGCGACAATGAGCAGTTCTTC. It is translated as CASSLGSDNEQFF.

CDR3 nucleotide sequence: TGTGCCAGCCAAGGGACAGGGAACACTGAAGCTTTCTTT. This encodes CASQGTGNTEAFF. The chain combines TRBV18 with TRBJ1-1, with 8 nucleotides matching TRBD1. This CDR3 has 13 amino acids. Trimming at V came to 8 bases and at J to 1 base, leaving 3 bases not matched to a gene. Per germline, CDR1 KGHSH and CDR2 LQKENI. Supplemented by reference TRBV18 and TRBJ1-1, the full variable domain reads NAGVMQNPRHLVRRRGQEARLRCSPMKGHSHVYWYRQLPEEGLKFMVYLQKENIIDESGMPKERFSAEFPKEGPSILRIQQVVRGDSAAYFCASQGTGNTEAFFGQGTRLTVV.

This clone has a handful of counts. This sequence joins TRBV10-3 and TRBJ1-2; the match to TRBD1 covers 7 bases. This CDR3 has 14 residues. CDR1 and CDR2 from the germline V gene are ENHRY and SYGVKD. Unmatched junction bases numbered 7, after V lost 6 bases and J lost 3 bases. The CDR3 DNA reads as TGTGCCATCAGGAAAACCGACAGGGACTATGGCTACACCTTC. This encodes CAIRKTDRDYGYTF.

The chain combines TRBV30 with TRBJ2-2; TRBD1 aligns across 9 bases. Germline-derived CDR1 and CDR2 are GTSNPN and SVGIG (reference sequence). The CDR3 has 13 amino acids. The V segment lost 5 bases and the J segment 7 bases; nucleotides outside the gene matches: 5. CDR3 in amino acids: CAWSGTGSGELFF. In DNA, the CDR3 is TGTGCCTGGTCCGGGACAGGGAGCGGGGAGCTGTTTTTT. Full variable domain (missing parts from reference TRBV30 and TRBJ2-2): SQTIHQWPATLVQPVGSPLSLECTVEGTSNPNLYWYRQAAGRGLQLLFYSVGIGQISSEVPQNLSASRPQDRQFILSSKKLLLSDSGFYLCAWSGTGSGELFFGEGSRLTVL.

This chain links TRBV25-1 with TRBJ2-2; 7 nucleotides match TRBD1. J was trimmed by 7 bases and V by 2 bases; bases with no gene match: 4. CDR3 length equals 14 residues. CDR1 and CDR2 from the germline V gene are MGHDK and SYGVNS. The CDR3 region is CASSEPDRFGELFF. CDR3 coding DNA: TGTGCCAGCAGTGAACCGGACAGGTTCGGGGAGCTGTTTTTT.

This clone was picked up a small number of times. This chain uses TRBV28 with TRBJ2-7, with 8 positions matching TRBD2. This CDR3 is 14 amino acids long. Per germline, CDR1 MDHEN and CDR2 SYDVKM. J lost 3 bases, V lost 3 bases, and 4 bases had no gene match. This CDR3 is CASSLTGGIYEQYF. CDR3 coding DNA: TGTGCCAGCAGTTTGACGGGAGGGATCTACGAGCAGTACTTC.